The T cell receptor beta chain described here comes from a study of PD-L1 blockade in urothelial cancer. V lost 2 bases to trimming and J lost 11 bases; unmatched junction nucleotides: 4. The CDR3 length is 14 residues. From germline, CDR1 is MNHNY and CDR2 SVGAGI (reference sequence). Time point: peripheral blood 6 weeks after treatment start. Libraries were prepared by immunoSEQ multiplex PCR; TCRdb keeps only in-frame clonotypes and omits some of them. The table records about 48,000 clones, around 80% of them present only once. This clonotype was obtained from an older man with urothelial cancer. The chain carries TRBV6-6 and TRBJ2-6, with 9 bases aligning to TRBD1. The specimen was PBMCs, collected around atezolizumab (anti-PD-L1) treatment. Here the CDR3 DNA reads TGTGCCAGCAGTTACCAGGGACAGGGTGACGTCCTGACTTTC. Its translation: CASSYQGQGDVLTF.